Below are 10 T cell receptor beta chains sequenced from a single sample in a study of CD8+ T cells in alopecia areata. Treatment given: oral pan-JAK inhibitor, 5-10 mg twice daily. The authors extracted RNA and reverse transcribed it into cDNA as the sequencing template. Sequencing used immunoSEQ multiplex PCR; TCRdb keeps in-frame clones, though not all of them. The sample gives roughly 40,000 clones, about two thirds of which show up once; around 23% is in the top ten. Specimen: CD8+ T cells sorted from blood, collected at week 4, from a patient treated with tofacitinib. Receptors were obtained from a human donor with alopecia areata.

The V gene is TRBV27, the J gene TRBJ2-1; D is unclear. CDR3 length: 14 amino acids. Trimming shortened V by 7 bases and J by 0 bases, and 10 bases separated the two germline ends. The germline CDR1 and CDR2 sequences are MNHEY and SMNVEV (reference sequence). CDR3 sequence (DNA): TGTGCCAGCACCGACTTGAGCTCCTACAATGAGCAGTTCTTC. Translating it yields CASTDLSSYNEQFF.

The CDR3 sequence: CASSIDRGSPSNQPQHF. The CDR3 nucleotides are TGTGCCAGTAGTATTGATCGGGGGTCGCCGAGCAATCAGCCCCAGCATTTT. The chain combines TRBV19 with TRBJ1-5; perhaps TRBD1 as D (5 bases). This CDR3 comprises 17 residues. Trimming left V 3 bases short and J 1 base short, with 16 bases between. Looked up from germline, CDR1 is LNHDA and CDR2 is SQIVND (reference sequence).

The J gene is TRBJ2-1, the V gene TRBV4-3, with D perhaps being TRBD1 or TRBD2 (6 bases each). Trimming took off 0 bases at V and 0 bases at J, with 9 bases between the two ends. The V gene's germline CDR1 is LGHNA and CDR2 YSLEER. There are 16 residues in the CDR3. This CDR3 is CASSQDPGASYNEQFF. The DNA for the CDR3 is TGCGCCAGCAGCCAAGATCCGGGGGCCTCCTACAATGAGCAGTTCTTC.

This clone was counted only a few times. This rearrangement joins TRBV29-1 to TRBJ1-1; TRBD1 is a possible D gene (6 bases). V was clipped by 6 bases and J by 4 bases, with 12 bases between them. The germline CDR1 and CDR2 sequences are SQVTM and ANQGSEA. CDR3 length: 12 residues. This chain's CDR3 is CSVSQGGTEAFF. The CDR3 bases are TGCAGCGTGTCACAGGGTGGCACTGAAGCTTTCTTT.

This chain uses TRBV5-4 with TRBJ2-1; 9 bases are a match to TRBD2. Germline CDR1 is SGHNT and CDR2 is YYREEE (reference sequence). CDR3 length: 17 residues. V was pared by 4 bases and J by 6 bases, with 14 bases of the junction left unmatched. The CDR3 sequence: CASSLKPLGTSRNEQFF. DNA for the CDR3: TGTGCCAGCAGCCTAAAACCATTGGGGACTAGCCGCAATGAGCAGTTCTTC.

Here the CDR3 reads CAWSPGTGVFEQYF. For the CDR3, the DNA is TGTGCCTGGAGTCCAGGGACAGGGGTCTTCGAGCAGTACTTC. This chain uses TRBV30 with TRBJ2-7; 10 nucleotides agree with TRBD1. Unmatched junction bases numbered 7, after V lost 2 bases and J lost 6 bases. The CDR3 is made up of 14 amino acids. The V gene's germline CDR1 is GTSNPN and CDR2 SVGIG (reference sequence).

The V call is TRBV4-3, the J call TRBJ1-5; D call uncertain. The CDR3 covers 13 residues. Per the germline V gene, CDR1 is LGHNA and CDR2 is YSLEER. Deletions cut 1 base from V and 0 bases from J, with 1 base between. CDR3 DNA: TGCGCCAGCAGCCAAGGTAGCAATCAGCCCCAGCATTTT. It codes for CASSQGSNQPQHF.

Of note for this clone: This sample also contains other DNA sequences that code for the same CDR3. The chain is built from TRBV4-3 and TRBJ2-5; D not resolved. The CDR3 contains 13 residues. Germline CDR1 reads LGHNA; CDR2 reads YSLEER. V lost 0 bases, J lost 4 bases, and 6 bases lay in between. The CDR3 loop reads CASSQDPGETQYF. CDR3 nucleotides: TGCGCCAGCAGCCAAGATCCTGGAGAGACCCAGTACTTC.

J is TRBJ1-6 and V is TRBV4-1; no clear D. The CDR3 loop spans 13 amino acids. V lost 0 bases, J lost 8 bases, and 5 bases lay in between. Germline assignment: CDR1 MGHRA and CDR2 YSYEKL. This chain's CDR3 is CASSQDADSPLHF. DNA for the CDR3: TGCGCCAGCAGCCAAGATGCCGATTCACCCCTCCACTTT.

This clone was seen only a few times. The V and J genes are TRBV19 and TRBJ2-5, with TRBD1 as a possible D gene (5 bases). From germline, CDR1 is LNHDA and CDR2 SQIVND (reference sequence). V lost 6 bases and J 0 bases, leaving 17 bases between the germline ends. This CDR3 is 16 amino acids long. CDR3 amino acids: CASSTAAGSYQETQYF. In DNA form, the CDR3 reads TGTGCCAGTAGCACGGCGGCAGGGTCGTACCAAGAGACCCAGTACTTC.